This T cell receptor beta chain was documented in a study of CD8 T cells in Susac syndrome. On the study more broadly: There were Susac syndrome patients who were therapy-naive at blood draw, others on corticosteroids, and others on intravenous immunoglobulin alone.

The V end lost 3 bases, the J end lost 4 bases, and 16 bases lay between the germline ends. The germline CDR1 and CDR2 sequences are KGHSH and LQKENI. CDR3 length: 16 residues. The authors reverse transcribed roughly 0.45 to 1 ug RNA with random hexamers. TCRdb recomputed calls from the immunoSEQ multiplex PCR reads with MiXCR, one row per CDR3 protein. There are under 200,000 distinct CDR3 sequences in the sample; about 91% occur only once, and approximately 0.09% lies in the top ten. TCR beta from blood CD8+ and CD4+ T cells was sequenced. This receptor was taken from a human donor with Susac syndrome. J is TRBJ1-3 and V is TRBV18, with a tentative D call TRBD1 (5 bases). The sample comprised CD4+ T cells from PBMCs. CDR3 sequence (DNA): TGTGCCAGCTCACCCCCAACTCCAGGGTTGGGAAACACCATATATTTT. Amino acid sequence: CASSPPTPGLGNTIYF.